A single sample gave rise to the 26 T cell receptor beta chains below, sequenced in a study of CD8 T cells in Susac syndrome. It was with random hexamers that roughly 0.5 to 1 ug RNA was reverse transcribed. Via MiXCR, TCRdb re-called the immunoSEQ multiplex PCR reads, giving one row per CDR3 protein. The sample holds fewer than 85,000 distinct CDR3 sequences, less than 95% seen once. Sequences were obtained from CD8+ T cells from PBMCs. The receptors were sampled from a human donor with Susac syndrome.

This rearrangement joins TRBV4-1 to TRBJ1-2, with unresolved D. Per germline, CDR1 MGHRA and CDR2 YSYEKL. V lost 0 bases, J lost 2 bases, and 13 bases lay in between. The CDR3 extends over 16 amino acids. The CDR3 nucleotides read TGCGCCAGCAGCCAAGATTTGGAACTAAAAAACTATGGCTACACCTTC. Translating it yields CASSQDLELKNYGYTF.

This sequence joins TRBV6-2 or TRBV6-3 and TRBJ2-7; D not resolved. This CDR3 has 13 residues. Trimming removed 7 bases at V and 0 bases at J, with 10 bases between. Germline CDR1 and CDR2: MNHEY and SVGEGT. The DNA of the CDR3 is TGTGCCAGCACCCCCGCGAGCTCCTACGAGCAGTACTTC. Protein sequence: CASTPASSYEQYF.

J is TRBJ2-3 and V is TRBV10-3; weak D call: TRBD2 (5 bases). This CDR3 contains 13 residues. Germline V lookup: CDR1 ENHRY, CDR2 SYGVKD. V was pared by 4 bases and J by 3 bases, with 8 bases between. The CDR3 here is CAISVGETDTQYF. CDR3 in DNA: TGTGCCATCAGTGTGGGAGAGACAGATACGCAGTATTTT.

The chain carries TRBV6-2 or TRBV6-3 and TRBJ2-1; 10 bases are a match to TRBD2. V shed 4 bases and J 6 bases; nucleotides not matched to a gene: 9. This CDR3 comprises 16 residues. CDR1 and CDR2 (germline): MNHEY, SVGEGT. The CDR3 DNA reads TGTGCCAGCAGTTCTTTCGTCGAGCGGGGGGGCAATGAGCAGTTCTTC. As protein: CASSSFVERGGNEQFF.

The chain recombines TRBV4-3 with TRBJ1-1, with D possibly being TRBD1 (6 bases). The V gene's germline CDR1 is LGHNA and CDR2 YSLEER. The germline V and J ends were trimmed by 6 bases and 1 base, with 15 bases remaining between them. This CDR3 spans 15 amino acids. Here the CDR3 DNA reads TGCGCCAGCAGGAGGACAGAAACATCGAACACTGAAGCTTTCTTT. As protein: CASRRTETSNTEAFF.

The rearrangement links TRBV6-5 to TRBJ2-7; 9 nucleotides line up with TRBD1. Germline V CDR1 and CDR2: MNHEY, SVGAGI. The J segment lost 5 bases and the V segment lost 6 bases, leaving 11 bases of the junction unmatched. The CDR3 contains 15 residues. The CDR3 protein is CASRLGQGEVNEQYF. CDR3 in DNA: TGTGCCAGCAGGTTGGGACAGGGTGAGGTTAACGAGCAGTACTTC.

The genes are TRBV6-4 and TRBJ1-5; 9 nucleotides agree with TRBD1. This CDR3 contains 13 residues. Germline V gene lookup returns CDR1 MRHNA and CDR2 SNTAGT. Losses at the gene ends were 6 bases for V and 7 bases for J; bases not matched to a gene: 4. CDR3 region: CASRGDRVQPQHF. The CDR3 coding sequence is TGTGCCAGCAGAGGGGACAGGGTACAGCCCCAGCATTTT.

CDR3 bases: TGTGCCAGCAGTACGGGGAGGACAGTCTGGGAGCCCCTCCACTTT. Translating gives CASSTGRTVWEPLHF. The V call is TRBV27, the J call TRBJ1-6; maybe TRBD1 (6 bases). The CDR3 consists of 15 residues. The germline CDR1 and CDR2 sequences are MNHEY and SMNVEV (reference sequence). Trimming stripped 5 bases from V and 13 bases from J, with 21 bases between.

The chain couples TRBV19 to TRBJ2-7; no firm D call. CDR1 is LNHDA and CDR2 is SQIVND in the germline V gene (reference sequence). This CDR3 is 13 amino acids long. Trimming took off 0 bases at V and 2 bases at J, with 5 bases between the two ends. In nucleotides, the CDR3 is TGTGCCAGTAGTATAGACAAGACCTACGAGCAGTACTTC. Its translation is CASSIDKTYEQYF. Based on the CDR3 plus reference TRBV19 and TRBJ2-7, the full variable domain is DGGITQSPKYLFRKEGQNVTLSCEQNLNHDAMYWYRQDPGQGLRLIYYSQIVNDFQKGDIAEGYSVSREKKESFPLTVTSAQKNPTAFYLCASSIDKTYEQYFGPGTRLTVT.

This clonotype occurred a few times. The rearrangement links TRBV28 to TRBJ2-7, with D unresolved. Germline V gene data show CDR1 as MDHEN and CDR2 as SYDVKM. The CDR3 totals 11 residues. Trimming took off 8 bases at V and 4 bases at J, with 9 bases between the two ends. The CDR3 is CASSEGYEQYF. The CDR3 region has the DNA TGTGCCAGCTCAGAAGGTTACGAGCAGTACTTC.

The gene calls are TRBV2 and TRBJ2-7, with D perhaps TRBD1 (6 bases). CDR3 size: 15 residues. The V end lost 0 bases, the J end lost 3 bases, and 12 bases lay between the germline ends. Germline CDR1 is SNHLY and CDR2 is FYNNEI. The CDR3 DNA reads TGTGCCAGCAGTGAAGCGCTTACAGGGCGCTACGAGCAGTACTTC. It translates to CASSEALTGRYEQYF.

This chain links TRBV6-4 with TRBJ2-3; 8 bases line up with TRBD2. Germline CDR1 is MRHNA and CDR2 is SNTAGT. The CDR3 is made up of 16 amino acids. Trimming removed 2 bases from V and 1 base from J; junction bases left unmatched: 5. CDR3 sequence reads: CASSDDPAGGTDTQYF. CDR3 sequence (DNA): TGTGCCAGCAGTGACGACCCAGCGGGGGGCACAGATACGCAGTATTTT.

This clonotype came up once. V usage is TRBV9 and J usage is TRBJ1-2; 7 bases match TRBD1. Trimming removed 8 bases from V and 0 bases from J; junction bases left unmatched: 7. Germline CDR1 is SGDLS and CDR2 is YYNGEE. This CDR3 comprises 14 residues. CDR3 sequence reads: CASRDSVSNYGYTF. The CDR3 DNA reads as TGTGCCAGTAGGGACAGCGTATCTAACTATGGCTACACCTTC.

The chain couples TRBV11-2 to TRBJ2-1; 10 positions agree with TRBD1. From germline, CDR1 is SGHAT and CDR2 FQNNGV. The V and J ends lost 5 bases and 5 bases, in that order; junction bases with no gene match: 12. The CDR3 contains 17 residues. The CDR3 loop reads CASSGGPGTGVNNEQFF. The CDR3, as DNA: TGTGCCAGCAGCGGGGGGCCTGGGACAGGGGTCAACAATGAGCAGTTCTTC.

The genes are TRBV7-8 and TRBJ1-3; D gene unclear. From germline, CDR1 is SGHVS and CDR2 FQNEAQ. The length of the CDR3 is 15 residues. The germline V and J ends were trimmed by 4 bases and 3 bases, with 13 bases remaining between them. In DNA form, the CDR3 reads TGTGCCAGCAGCTCCCCGGGGATGTATGGAAACACCATATATTTT. Its protein product is CASSSPGMYGNTIYF.

The chain combines TRBV14 with TRBJ2-3; 9 bases align to TRBD1. V lost 6 bases to trimming and J lost 5 bases; unmatched junction nucleotides: 12. The CDR3 runs 16 residues. Per the germline V gene, CDR1 is SGHDN and CDR2 is FVKESK. CDR3 nucleotide sequence: TGTGCCAGCAGTCAACTCCGGGACAGGGACGGAGATACGCAGTATTTT. It yields the protein CASSQLRDRDGDTQYF.

V gene TRBV7-2 combines with J gene TRBJ2-5; tentative D call: TRBD2 (6 bases). Trimming removed 5 bases from V and 5 bases from J, with 15 bases in between. Germline lookup yields CDR1 SGHTA and CDR2 FQGNSA. This CDR3 is 14 amino acids long. The CDR3 spells CASSLRSGYETQYF. CDR3 DNA: TGTGCCAGCAGCCTCAGAAGCGGGTACGAGACCCAGTACTTC.

This sequence joins TRBV27 and TRBJ2-3; 8 bases map to TRBD1. With V trimmed by 5 bases and J by 4 bases, 5 bases remained unmatched. In germline, CDR1 is MNHEY, CDR2 SMNVEV (reference sequence). The CDR3 consists of 14 residues. For the CDR3, the DNA is TGTGCCAGCAGTACCCTGGGACAGGCAGATACGCAGTATTTT. It is translated as CASSTLGQADTQYF.

This clonotype has a handful of counts. This rearrangement joins TRBV27 to TRBJ2-7; TRBD2 aligns across 10 bases. The V gene's germline CDR1 is MNHEY and CDR2 SMNVEV (reference sequence). This CDR3 contains 14 residues. V was pared by 2 bases and J by 4 bases, with 2 bases of the junction left unmatched. As DNA, the CDR3 is TGTGCCAGCAGTTTAAGCGGGGGGGGTTACGAGCAGTACTTC. Its translation is CASSLSGGGYEQYF.

This clonotype appeared once. The chain uses TRBV7-9 and TRBJ2-4, with D maybe TRBD2 (5 bases). Germline V gene data show CDR1 as SEHNR and CDR2 as FQNEAQ (reference sequence). With 6 bases removed from V and 1 base from J, the gap between germline ends came to 13 bases. CDR3 length equals 15 residues. CDR3 in amino acids: CASRTSEEAKNIQYF. The CDR3 DNA reads TGTGCCAGCAGGACCTCGGAGGAGGCCAAAAACATTCAGTACTTC.

V and J are TRBV12-3 or TRBV12-4 and TRBJ2-3; perhaps TRBD1 as D (6 bases). The CDR3 loop spans 16 amino acids. The ends were cut back, 5 bases at V and 2 bases at J, with 17 bases in the middle. CDR3 in DNA: TGTGCCAGCAGTCAACAGGGCTACCCTTTCACAGATACGCAGTATTTT. It translates to CASSQQGYPFTDTQYF.

The chain couples TRBV19 to TRBJ2-5; the D call may be TRBD1 or TRBD2 (5 bases each). Between the trimmed V and J ends, which lost 5 bases and 1 base, there was a span of 17 bases. Germline values: CDR1 LNHDA, CDR2 SQIVND (reference sequence). The CDR3 consists of 16 residues. As DNA, the CDR3 is TGTGCCAGTAGTCCATGGGACGATCCAGGCCAAGAGACCCAGTACTTC. It encodes CASSPWDDPGQETQYF. The full variable domain, completed using reference TRBV19 and TRBJ2-5, is DGGITQSPKYLFRKEGQNVTLSCEQNLNHDAMYWYRQDPGQGLRLIYYSQIVNDFQKGDIAEGYSVSREKKESFPLTVTSAQKNPTAFYLCASSPWDDPGQETQYFGPGTRLLVL.

This rearrangement joins TRBV7-9 to TRBJ2-1; TRBD2 is a possible D gene (5 bases). The germline CDR1 and CDR2 sequences are SEHNR and FQNEAQ (reference sequence). This CDR3 comprises 17 residues. Between the trimmed V and J ends, which lost 2 bases and 4 bases, there was a span of 18 bases. This CDR3 reads CASSLLSWQEAYNEQFF. CDR3 nucleotides: TGTGCCAGCAGCTTACTATCATGGCAGGAGGCATACAATGAGCAGTTCTTC.

This chain's CDR3 is CASSPRNGQGSTDTQYF. CDR3 nucleotides: TGTGCCAGCAGCCCCAGGAATGGACAGGGGTCCACAGATACGCAGTATTTT. This rearrangement joins TRBV5-6 to TRBJ2-3, with TRBD1 identical over 9 bases. V gave up 4 bases and J gave up 2 bases; unmatched junction bases: 11. The CDR3 has 17 residues. Germline V gene data show CDR1 as SGHDT and CDR2 as YYEEEE.

This sequence joins TRBV6-2 or TRBV6-3 and TRBJ1-1; weak D call: TRBD1 (6 bases). V was clipped by 8 bases and J by 0 bases, with 13 bases between them. This CDR3 is 14 amino acids long. The germline CDR1 and CDR2 sequences are MNHEY and SVGEGT. CDR3: CASDGGGMNTEAFF. The CDR3 nucleotides are TGTGCCAGCGACGGAGGGGGGATGAACACTGAAGCTTTCTTT.

The rearrangement uses TRBV2 and TRBJ2-5, with D perhaps matching TRBD1 (6 bases). The CDR3 covers 12 residues. V was cut by 8 bases and J by 2 bases, with 9 bases left in between. CDR1 and CDR2 (germline): SNHLY, FYNNEI. In DNA, the CDR3 is TGTGCCAGCTTAGGGGGTCAAGAGACCCAGTACTTC. Translated, it gives CASLGGQETQYF.